This TCR beta chain was sequenced during a study of cytomegalovirus exposure and HLA in healthy donors. In regard to this clone: Its specificity is not known.

Using immunoSEQ multiplex PCR, the repertoire was profiled, and TCRdb retains in-frame clones only, with some absent. The repertoire has fewer than 200,000 clones, roughly nine tenths of them found once; the top ten carry less than 3.5%. Findings and caveats of the study: Listed as cytomegalovirus-associated were more than 150 TCR beta chains. Rare TCR sequences dominated, though some public TCRs recurred in many donors. It was found in a later analysis that first-cohort TCR clusters tended to co-occur in the approximately 130 validation repertoires.

The germline gives CDR1 LNHNV, CDR2 YYDKDF (reference sequence). The length of the CDR3 is 14 residues. The V gene lost 1 base and the J gene lost 9 bases, with 13 bases spanning the gap. The chain joins TRBV15 to TRBJ2-1; possible D gene TRBD2, 7 bases. This TCR was sampled from a man aged 18 to 30 in good health and CMV-seropositive. Sequenced material: PBMCs. The CDR3 DNA sequence: TGTGCCACCAGCAGAGTAGGGGGGGAGAGTGAGCAGTTCTTC. Residues: CATSRVGGESEQFF.